The clone carrying this TCR beta chain was observed at least ten times. Its antigen remains unidentified. Per germline, CDR1 SGHTA and CDR2 FQGTGA. The CDR3 consists of 15 residues. Trimming left V 8 bases short and J 4 bases short, with 20 bases between. These data are taken from a study of beta chain features in type 1 diabetes. Study information: There were 107,917,701 sorted cells examined across all samples. Study findings and constraints: Shorter TCRB CDR3s, moderately but significantly so, were found in Type 1 diabetes patients in all four CD4+ subsets.

Of the isolated RNA, all was reverse transcribed, and so the sequenced material was expressed TCRB transcripts. Several million reads were obtained on average from naive, central memory and regulatory T cell samples. Measured with immunoSEQ multiplex PCR; TCRdb has only the in-frame clones, and not every one. The sample gives 250,000 to 300,000 clones, about 8.5% of which show up once; more than 0.9% is in the top ten. The clonotype was recovered from a woman in her late teens or twenties in good health. The chain has TRBV7-3 and TRBJ1-1; no definite D call. The sequenced sample consisted of central memory CD4+ T cells from blood. This CDR3 is CASGPLWGLITEAFF. The CDR3 DNA reads as TGTGCCAGCGGCCCGCTTTGGGGTTTGATCACTGAAGCTTTCTTT. Using reference TRBV7-3 and TRBJ1-1 for the parts outside the CDR3, the full variable domain is GAGVSQTPSNKVTEKGKYVELRCDPISGHTALYWYRQSLGQGPEFLIYFQGTGAADDSGLPNDRFFAVRPEGSVSTLKIQRTERGDSAVYLCASGPLWGLITEAFFGQGTRLTVV.